This T cell receptor beta chain was profiled in a study of blood T cell repertoires in COVID-19 (dated by TCRdb to 2018 to 2020). For the study in its entirety: Samples covering the acute and convalescent phases of COVID-19 were provided by collaborators in the United States, Italy and Spain. Where available, HLA class I and class II types were obtained from metadata supplied by the sample provider rather than from assay-based typing. Deeply sampled blood TCRbeta repertoires from subjects exposed to, actively infected with, or recovered from COVID-19 were included in the dataset. The material from the prospective study consisted of cDNA or gDNA derived from T cells, B-cell-depleted T cells, or PBMCs. The repertoires were made available in a free public database intended to serve as a resource for research on the immune response to SARS-CoV-2. The samples were drawn from the first 160 participants of the ongoing ImmuneRACE study and from 950 to 1,500 subjects provided by 6 global collaborators. Sample metadata almost always included a de-identified subject ID, COVID-19 status, age in years and sex.

Each collaborating institution followed its own protocols to collect whole blood in K2EDTA tubes. For TCRbeta analysis, collaborators shipped samples as frozen whole blood, isolated PBMCs, or DNA extracted from either of those sample types. TCRbeta CDR3 regions were amplified from genomic DNA by means of the immunoSEQ Assay, a bias-controlled multiplex PCR. In the paper's pipeline: Within the assay, amplification of reference gene primers was used to estimate how many nucleated cells each sample contained. Sequence reads were collapsed and filtered to measure the absolute abundance of every unique TCRbeta CDR3 rearrangement. Productive Simpson clonality was computed per sample as the square root of Simpson's diversity index over productive rearrangements. Sourced from immuneACCESS, this table was stored by TCRdb with only in-frame sequences that have V and J called. A share of the clones is absent; for the studies checked, an unresolved V gene accounts for under half, and the remainder has no known explanation. The DNA gave D and trimming, while V, J and clone size come from that table. The sample table contains about 47,000 clones; only one count was recorded for roughly four fifths of them. Jointly, the top ten make up roughly an eighth of the sample.

Paper-wide results and their limitations: The amount of clinical and demographic metadata varied by source and participant and was provided uncurated.

Remarks on this clone: Its antigen has not been determined. No base qualities exist here, and no much larger clone lies one base off it.

The CDR1 and CDR2 encoded by the germline V gene are SGHRS and YFSETQ. V loses 5 bases of germline sequence and J loses 0 bases, and the interval between the two ends is 11 bases. The CDR3 goes from the cysteine to the phenylalanine over 15 residues. CDR3 DNA only is kept here, 45 bases in frame from base 1. This sequence was found in a human donor with acute or convalescent COVID-19. The donor label of this sample is uncertain. Sequencing was carried out using peripheral blood. The V gene is TRBV5-1 and the J gene is TRBJ2-2; a tentative D call is TRBD2 (5 bases match). The CDR3 protein is CASRPAGSNTGELFF. The sequenced DNA is TGCGCCAGCAGGCCGGCGGGTTCGAACACCGGGGAGCTGTTTTTT.